This TCR beta chain was found in a study of T cell clonality in common variable immunodeficiency. Donors gave about 5 to 8 ml heparinized peripheral whole blood. Study findings and constraints: Common variable immunodeficiency TCR beta sequences reportedly had fewer deletions and N-nucleotide insertions. Compared with healthy controls, CVID subjects showed increased TCRbeta clonality, mostly in about a third. Links between repertoire features and CVID complications were heterogeneity-limited.

TCRdb's copy holds only in-frame clones and misses some; the assay was immunoSEQ multiplex PCR. The sample shows about 28,000 clones, no singletons; the ten largest hold 3.2%. CDR1 is GTSNPN and CDR2 is SVGIG in the germline V gene (reference sequence). The CDR3 contains 12 residues. Trimming shortened V by 2 bases and J by 6 bases, and 9 bases separated the two germline ends. This clone was picked up many times. Its antigen is not identified. The read is 3 residues too short to cover the CDR3 end, so that end is filled in from the germline J gene. The receptor's source is a human donor with common variable immunodeficiency. What was sequenced was peripheral blood mononuclear cells. V usage is TRBV30 and J usage is TRBJ2-3; a weak D match, TRBD2 (5 bases). The CDR3: CAWSRTHDTQYF. Partial CDR3 DNA: TGTGCCTGGAGTCGGACTCATGATACG. The full variable domain, rest sourced from reference TRBV30 and TRBJ2-3, is SQTIHQWPATLVQPVGSPLSLECTVEGTSNPNLYWYRQAAGRGLQLLFYSVGIGQISSEVPQNLSASRPQDRQFILSSKKLLLSDSGFYLCAWSRTHDTQYFGPGTRLTVL.